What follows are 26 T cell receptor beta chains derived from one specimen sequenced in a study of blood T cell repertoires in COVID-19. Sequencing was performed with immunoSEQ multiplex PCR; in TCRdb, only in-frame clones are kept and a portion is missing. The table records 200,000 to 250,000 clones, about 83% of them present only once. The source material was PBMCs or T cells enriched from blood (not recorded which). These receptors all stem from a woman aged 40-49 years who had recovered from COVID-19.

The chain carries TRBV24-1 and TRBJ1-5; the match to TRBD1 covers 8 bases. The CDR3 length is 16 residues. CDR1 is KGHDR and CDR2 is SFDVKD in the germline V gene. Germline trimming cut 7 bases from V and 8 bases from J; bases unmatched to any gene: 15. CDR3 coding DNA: TGTGCCACCAGCGCTCAGGGGGCCAGTCCGGTGGAGCCCCAGCATTTT. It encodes CATSAQGASPVEPQHF.

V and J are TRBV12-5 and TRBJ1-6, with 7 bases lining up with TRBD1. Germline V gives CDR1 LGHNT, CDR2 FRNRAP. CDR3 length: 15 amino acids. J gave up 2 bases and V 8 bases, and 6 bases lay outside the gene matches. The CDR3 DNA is TGTGCTAGTTCTCAGGGGGTAGCCTATAATTCACCCCTCCACTTT. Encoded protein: CASSQGVAYNSPLHF. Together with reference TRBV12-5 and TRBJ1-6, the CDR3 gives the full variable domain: DARVTQTPRHKVTEMGQEVTMRCQPILGHNTVFWYRQTMMQGLELLAYFRNRAPLDDSGMPKDRFSAEMPDATLATLKIQPSEPRDSAVYFCASSQGVAYNSPLHFGNGTRLTVT.

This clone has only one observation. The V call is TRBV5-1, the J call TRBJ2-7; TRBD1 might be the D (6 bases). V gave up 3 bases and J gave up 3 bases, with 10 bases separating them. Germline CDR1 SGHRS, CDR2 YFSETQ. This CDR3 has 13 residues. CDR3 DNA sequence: TGCGCCAGCAGCTCGCTGGACAGCTACGAGCAGTACTTC. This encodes CASSSLDSYEQYF. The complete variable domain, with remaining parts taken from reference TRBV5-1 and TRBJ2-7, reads KAGVTQTPRYLIKTRGQQVTLSCSPISGHRSVSWYQQTPGQGLQFLFEYFSETQRNKGNFPGRFSGRQFSNSRSEMNVSTLELGDSALYLCASSSLDSYEQYFGPGTRLTVT.

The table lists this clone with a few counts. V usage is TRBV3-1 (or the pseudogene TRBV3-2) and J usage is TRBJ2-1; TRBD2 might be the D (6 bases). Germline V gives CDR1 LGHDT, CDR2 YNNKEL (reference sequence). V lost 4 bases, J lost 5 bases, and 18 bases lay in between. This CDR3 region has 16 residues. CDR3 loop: CASSPSTSSINNEQFF. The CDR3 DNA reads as TGTGCCAGCAGCCCCTCGACTAGTTCCATTAACAATGAGCAGTTCTTC.

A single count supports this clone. The CDR3 DNA reads as TGTGCCAGCAGCTTGGAGAGTAGCTTCAATGAGCAGTTCTTC. It encodes CASSLESSFNEQFF. This chain uses TRBV7-2 with TRBJ2-1; D unclear. From germline, CDR1 is SGHTA and CDR2 FQGNSA. The CDR3 extends over 14 amino acids. Trimming left V 3 bases short and J 6 bases short, with 12 bases between.

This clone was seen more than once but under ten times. The DNA for the CDR3 is TGTGCCAGCAGCTCACTCGGGGGACCCGGAGCCCACGAGCAGTACTTC. As protein: CASSSLGGPGAHEQYF. V and J are TRBV7-9 and TRBJ2-7; a possible D gene is TRBD2 (6 bases). Trimming shortened V by 4 bases and J by 5 bases, and 21 bases separated the two germline ends. Germline V CDR1 and CDR2: SEHNR, FQNEAQ (reference sequence). The CDR3 extends over 16 amino acids.

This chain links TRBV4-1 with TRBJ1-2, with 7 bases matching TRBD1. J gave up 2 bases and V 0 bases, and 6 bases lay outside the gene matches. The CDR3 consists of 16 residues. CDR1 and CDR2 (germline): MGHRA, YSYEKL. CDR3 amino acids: CASSQEDRDLNYGYTF. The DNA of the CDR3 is TGCGCCAGCAGCCAAGAAGACAGGGATTTAAACTATGGCTACACCTTC.

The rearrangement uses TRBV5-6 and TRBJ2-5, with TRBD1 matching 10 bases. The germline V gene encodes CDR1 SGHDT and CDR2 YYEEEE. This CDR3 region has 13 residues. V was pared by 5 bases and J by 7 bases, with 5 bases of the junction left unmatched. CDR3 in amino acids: CASSSDRGGTQYF. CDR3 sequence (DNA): TGTGCCAGCAGTTCGGACAGGGGGGGGACCCAGTACTTC.

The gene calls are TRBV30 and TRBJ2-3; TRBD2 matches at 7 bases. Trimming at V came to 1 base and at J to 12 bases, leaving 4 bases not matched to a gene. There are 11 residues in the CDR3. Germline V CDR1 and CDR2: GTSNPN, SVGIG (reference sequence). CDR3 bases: TGTGCCTGGAGTGGGGGGGGGTCCCAGTATTTT. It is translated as CAWSGGGSQYF. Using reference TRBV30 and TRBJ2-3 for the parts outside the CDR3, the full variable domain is SQTIHQWPATLVQPVGSPLSLECTVEGTSNPNLYWYRQAAGRGLQLLFYSVGIGQISSEVPQNLSASRPQDRQFILSSKKLLLSDSGFYLCAWSGGGSQYFGPGTRLTVL.

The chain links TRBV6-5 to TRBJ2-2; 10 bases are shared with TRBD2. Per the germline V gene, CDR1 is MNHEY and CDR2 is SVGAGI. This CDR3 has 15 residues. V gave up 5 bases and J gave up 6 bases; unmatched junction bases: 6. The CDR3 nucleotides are TGTGCCAGCAGTCGAGCGGGAGGGCCCCCCGGGGAGCTGTTTTTT. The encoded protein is CASSRAGGPPGELFF.

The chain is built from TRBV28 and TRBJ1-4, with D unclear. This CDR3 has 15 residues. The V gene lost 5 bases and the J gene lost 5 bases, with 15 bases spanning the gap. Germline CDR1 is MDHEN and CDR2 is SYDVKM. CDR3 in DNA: TGTGCCAGCAGTCCGTGGTTGGAGAACAATGAAAAACTGTTTTTT. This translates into CASSPWLENNEKLFF.

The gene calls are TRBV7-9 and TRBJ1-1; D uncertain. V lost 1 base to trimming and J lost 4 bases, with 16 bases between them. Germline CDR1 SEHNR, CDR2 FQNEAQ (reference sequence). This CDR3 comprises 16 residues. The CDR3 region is CASSLDEVTGSTEAFF. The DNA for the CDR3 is TGTGCCAGCAGCTTAGATGAGGTAACGGGTTCCACTGAAGCTTTCTTT.

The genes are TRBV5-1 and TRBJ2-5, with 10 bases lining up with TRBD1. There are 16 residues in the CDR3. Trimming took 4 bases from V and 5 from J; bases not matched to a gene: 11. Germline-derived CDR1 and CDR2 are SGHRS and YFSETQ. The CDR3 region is CASSRGQGMEIETQYF. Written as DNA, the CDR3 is TGCGCCAGCAGCAGGGGACAGGGGATGGAGATTGAGACCCAGTACTTC.

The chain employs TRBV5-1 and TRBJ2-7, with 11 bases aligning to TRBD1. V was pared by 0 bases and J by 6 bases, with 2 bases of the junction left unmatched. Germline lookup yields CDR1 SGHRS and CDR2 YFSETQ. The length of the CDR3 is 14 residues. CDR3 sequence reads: CASSLAGTGGEQYF. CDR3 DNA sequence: TGCGCCAGCAGCTTGGCCGGGACAGGGGGCGAGCAGTACTTC.

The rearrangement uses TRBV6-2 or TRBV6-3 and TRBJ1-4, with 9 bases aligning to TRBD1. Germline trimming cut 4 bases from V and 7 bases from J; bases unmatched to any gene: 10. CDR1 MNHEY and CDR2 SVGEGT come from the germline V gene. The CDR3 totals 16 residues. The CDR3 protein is CASSSRTGDNGEKLFF. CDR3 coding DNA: TGTGCCAGCAGTTCCCGGACAGGGGACAACGGTGAAAAACTGTTTTTT.

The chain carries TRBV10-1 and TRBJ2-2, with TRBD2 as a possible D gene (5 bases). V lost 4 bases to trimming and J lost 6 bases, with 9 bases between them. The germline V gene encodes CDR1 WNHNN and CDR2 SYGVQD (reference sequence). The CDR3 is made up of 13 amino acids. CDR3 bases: TGCGCCAGCAGTGTTAAGAGGGCCGGGGAGCTGTTTTTT. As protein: CASSVKRAGELFF.

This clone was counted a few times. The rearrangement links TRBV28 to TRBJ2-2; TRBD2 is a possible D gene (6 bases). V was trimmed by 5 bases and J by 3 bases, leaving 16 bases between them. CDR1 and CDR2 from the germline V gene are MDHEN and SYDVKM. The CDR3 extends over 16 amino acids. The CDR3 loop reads CASSRGSGIDTGELFF. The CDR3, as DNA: TGTGCCAGCAGTCGGGGGAGCGGAATAGACACCGGGGAGCTGTTTTTT.

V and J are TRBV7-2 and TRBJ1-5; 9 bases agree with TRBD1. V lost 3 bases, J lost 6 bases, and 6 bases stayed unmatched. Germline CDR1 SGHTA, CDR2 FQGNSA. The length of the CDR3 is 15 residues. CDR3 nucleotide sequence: TGTGCCAGCAGCTTCGATGCGGACAGGGGTCAGCCCCAGCATTTT. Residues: CASSFDADRGQPQHF.

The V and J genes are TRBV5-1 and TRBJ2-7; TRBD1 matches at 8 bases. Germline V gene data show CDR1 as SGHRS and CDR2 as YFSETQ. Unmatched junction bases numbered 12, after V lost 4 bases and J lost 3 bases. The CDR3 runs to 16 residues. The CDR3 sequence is CASSRGHRDRIYEQYF. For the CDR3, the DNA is TGCGCCAGCAGCCGCGGGCACCGGGACAGGATCTACGAGCAGTACTTC.

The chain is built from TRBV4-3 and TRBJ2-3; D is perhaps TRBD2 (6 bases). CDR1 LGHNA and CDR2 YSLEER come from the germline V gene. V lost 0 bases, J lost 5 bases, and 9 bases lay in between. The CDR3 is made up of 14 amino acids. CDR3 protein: CASSQEAGRDTQYF. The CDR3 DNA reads TGCGCCAGCAGCCAAGAGGCGGGAAGAGATACGCAGTATTTT.

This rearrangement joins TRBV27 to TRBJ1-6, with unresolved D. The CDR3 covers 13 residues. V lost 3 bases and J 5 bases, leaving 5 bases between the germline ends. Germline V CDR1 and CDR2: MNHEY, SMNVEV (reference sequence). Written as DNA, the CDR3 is TGTGCCAGCAGTTTCCCCGATAATTCACCCCTCCACTTT. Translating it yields CASSFPDNSPLHF.

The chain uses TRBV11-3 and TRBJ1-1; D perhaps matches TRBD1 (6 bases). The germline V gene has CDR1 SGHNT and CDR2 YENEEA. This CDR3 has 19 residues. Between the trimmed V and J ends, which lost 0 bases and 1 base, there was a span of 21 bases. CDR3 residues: CASSLDGWLRTDSNTEAFF. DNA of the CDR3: TGTGCCAGCAGCTTAGACGGTTGGTTGAGGACAGACTCGAACACTGAAGCTTTCTTT.

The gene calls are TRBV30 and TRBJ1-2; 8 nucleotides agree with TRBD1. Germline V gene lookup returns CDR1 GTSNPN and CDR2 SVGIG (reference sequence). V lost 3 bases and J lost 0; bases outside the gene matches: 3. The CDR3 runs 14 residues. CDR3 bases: TGTGCCTGGAGCTTACAGGGGGCTAACTATGGCTACACCTTC. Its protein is CAWSLQGANYGYTF.

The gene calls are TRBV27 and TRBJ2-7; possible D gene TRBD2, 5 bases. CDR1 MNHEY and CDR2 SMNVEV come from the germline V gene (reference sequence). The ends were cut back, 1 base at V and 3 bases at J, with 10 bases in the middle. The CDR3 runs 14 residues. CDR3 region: CASSLWAGHYEQYF. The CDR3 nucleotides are TGTGCCAGCAGTTTATGGGCGGGCCACTACGAGCAGTACTTC.

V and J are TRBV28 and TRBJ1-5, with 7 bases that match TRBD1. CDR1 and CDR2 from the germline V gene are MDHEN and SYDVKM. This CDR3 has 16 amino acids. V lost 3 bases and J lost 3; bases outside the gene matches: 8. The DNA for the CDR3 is TGTGCCAGCAGTTTCGACGACAGGGCGTTCAATCAGCCCCAGCATTTT. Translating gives CASSFDDRAFNQPQHF.

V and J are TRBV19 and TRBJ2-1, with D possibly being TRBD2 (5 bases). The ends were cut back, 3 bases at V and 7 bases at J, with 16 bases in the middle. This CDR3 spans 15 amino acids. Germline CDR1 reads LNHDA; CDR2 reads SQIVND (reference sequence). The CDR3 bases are TGTGCCAGTAGTATGGCCCGCGTGCGGACTAATGAGCAGTTCTTC. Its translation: CASSMARVRTNEQFF.